This TCR beta chain was captured by sequencing in a study of cytomegalovirus exposure and HLA in healthy donors. A word on this clone: Its antigen is currently unknown.

Study results and limitations: A prior analysis recorded that most TCR beta V segments were productive about 87% or about 30% of the time. Across donors, presence/absence analyses took sequencing depth to be roughly uniform. Reports indicate that TCR beta sequences accurately predicted the HLA-A and HLA-B alleles of most subjects.

Both 60 Vbeta primers and 13 Jbeta primers went into the PCR. Assay: immunoSEQ multiplex PCR; the TCRdb copy retains only in-frame clones and omits some. This table has 150,000 to 200,000 clones, almost 80% appearing once. Material for sequencing was PBMCs. The source of this sequence is a man in his fifties in good health and CMV-seropositive.

CDR3 nucleotides: TGTGCCAGCAGCTTCAGGATTAACGAGCAGTACTTC. Protein sequence: CASSFRINEQYF. V and J are TRBV5-6 and TRBJ2-7, with unresolved D. The CDR3 sequence is 12 residues long. The V gene lost 2 bases and the J gene lost 5 bases, with 8 bases spanning the gap. Germline V CDR1 and CDR2: SGHDT, YYEEEE.